These 2 T cell receptor beta chains were sequenced from one sample in a study of OX40 agonist ivuxolimab in advanced cancers. Clones were read by immunoSEQ multiplex PCR, and TCRdb kept only the in-frame ones, dropping some. The sample contains 80,000 to 85,000 clones, roughly 80% of which appear only once. This sample comprised CD4+ or CD8+ T cells sorted from blood, obtained in a trial of the OX40 agonist ivuxolimab. The source is an adult with an advanced solid tumor such as melanoma, head and neck, liver or kidney cancer.

The chain carries TRBV15 and TRBJ2-7; D is possibly TRBD1 or TRBD2 (5 bases each). CDR3 length: 13 residues. V was cut by 5 bases and J by 4 bases, with 12 bases left in between. Per germline, CDR1 LNHNV and CDR2 YYDKDF (reference sequence). The CDR3 DNA reads as TGTGCCACCAGCCAGGGAGAAACATACGAGCAGTACGTC. This gives the protein CATSQGETYEQYV.

The rearrangement uses TRBV7-3 and TRBJ2-7; D may be TRBD2 (6 bases). Germline V gene sequence: CDR1 SGHTA, CDR2 FQGTGA. The CDR3 runs 14 residues. The V end was cut by 4 bases, the J end by 6 bases, with 16 bases between. This CDR3 is CASSSGLSRREQYF. The CDR3 DNA reads as TGTGCCAGCAGCTCGGGACTCTCTAGGCGCGAGCAGTACTTC.